Sequencing of this T cell receptor beta chain was carried out in a study of shared clonotypes between healthy human individuals. For the study at large: Participating donors consisted of two women and a few men aged 18 to 49. Each donor's CD4 naive and CD4 memory cells filled three plates apiece, CD8 naive two, and CD8 memory one.

Donors comprised only Caucasian adults living in Nashville, Tennessee. The assay was immunoSEQ multiplex PCR, and TCRdb's table has in-frame clones only and misses some. Of some 2,000,000 clones detected, approximately 95% appear once; the ten largest clones hold approximately 0.13%. This CDR3 spans 14 amino acids. Trimming removed 11 bases at V and 5 bases at J, with 16 bases between. Looked up from germline, CDR1 is SEHNR and CDR2 is FQNEAQ (reference sequence). Sequencing was done on a sample of naive CD4+ T cells sorted from blood. Subset of the sample: CD45RA+ positively selected. The TCR comes from a man younger than 30 in good health. This rearrangement joins TRBV7-9 to TRBJ1-6; D unclear. The chain's CDR3 is CAYPGLGNNSPLHF. The CDR3 coding sequence is TGTGCCTACCCCGGACTGGGGAATAATTCACCCCTCCACTTT.